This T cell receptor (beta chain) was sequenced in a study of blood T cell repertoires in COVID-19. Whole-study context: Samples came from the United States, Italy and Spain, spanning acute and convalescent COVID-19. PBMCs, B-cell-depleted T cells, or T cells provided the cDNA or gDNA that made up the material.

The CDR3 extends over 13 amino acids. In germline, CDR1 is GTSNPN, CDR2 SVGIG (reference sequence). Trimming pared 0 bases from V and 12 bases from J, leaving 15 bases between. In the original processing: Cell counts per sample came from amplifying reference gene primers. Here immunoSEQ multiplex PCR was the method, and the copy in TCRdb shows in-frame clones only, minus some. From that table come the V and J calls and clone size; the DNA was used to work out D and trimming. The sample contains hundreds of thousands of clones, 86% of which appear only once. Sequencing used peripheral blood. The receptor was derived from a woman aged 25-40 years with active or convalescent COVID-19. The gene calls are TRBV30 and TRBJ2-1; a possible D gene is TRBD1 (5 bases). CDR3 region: CAWSVGGAVAQFF. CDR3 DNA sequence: TGTGCCTGGAGTGTAGGTGGGGCCGTCGCGCAGTTCTTC.